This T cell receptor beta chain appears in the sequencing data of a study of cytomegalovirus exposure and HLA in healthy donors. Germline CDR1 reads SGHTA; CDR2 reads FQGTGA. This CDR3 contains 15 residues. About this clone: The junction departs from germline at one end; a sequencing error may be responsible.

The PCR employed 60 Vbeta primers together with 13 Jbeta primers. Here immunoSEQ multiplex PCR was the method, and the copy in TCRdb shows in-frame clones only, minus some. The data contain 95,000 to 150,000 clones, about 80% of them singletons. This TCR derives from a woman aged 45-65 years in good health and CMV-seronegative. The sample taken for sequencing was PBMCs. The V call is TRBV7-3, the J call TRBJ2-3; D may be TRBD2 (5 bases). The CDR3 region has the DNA TGTGCCAGCAGCCTAACCTCAGGACTCACAGATACGCAGTATTTT. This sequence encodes CASSLTSGLTDTQYF. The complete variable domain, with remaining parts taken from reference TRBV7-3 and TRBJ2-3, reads GAGVSQTPSNKVTEKGKYVELRCDPISGHTALYWYRQSLGQGPEFLIYFQGTGAADDSGLPNDRFFAVRPEGSVSTLKIQRTERGDSAVYLCASSLTSGLTDTQYFGPGTRLTVL.